This entry features one T cell receptor (beta chain) sequence. Its specificity is unknown. These data come from a study of T cell clonotyping in hematopoietic cell transplantation. The study, taken as a whole, reports: Recipient TCR diversity dropped after transplant; expanded clonotypes rose from day 30 to 180. Higher Inverse Simpson Index values in graft donor and pretransplant recipient predicted broader posttransplant TCR diversity.

V was pared by 6 bases and J by 5 bases, with 7 bases of the junction left unmatched. The CDR3 runs 14 residues. CDR1 MDHEN and CDR2 SYDVKM come from the germline V gene. Sequencing used immunoSEQ multiplex PCR; TCRdb keeps in-frame clones, though not all of them. Of about 36,000 clones listed, 75% to 90% are singletons. This chain uses TRBV28 with TRBJ2-7; 10 nucleotides line up with TRBD1. Sample: peripheral blood mononuclear cells. The source is a middle-aged woman in good health. Some clones in this sample may be carry-over from other donors' samples. The DNA of the CDR3 is TGTGCCAGCAGCCTATCCGGGACAGGGGACGAGCAGTACTTC. This codes for CASSLSGTGDEQYF.